Presented here are 22 T cell receptor beta chains from one specimen sequenced in a study of T-cell memory formation after mild COVID-19. TCRdb reprocessed the 5' RACE reads via MiXCR and lists one record per CDR3 protein. The data show fewer than 550,000 distinct CDR3 sequences, approximately 20% seen once. Sequenced material: PBMCs or a T cell subset sorted from them (not recorded which). These receptors were collected from an adult woman who had mild COVID-19 (a few samples of this study predate the infection). Cell type and time point are not known.

The sample holds a few counts of this clonotype. V usage is TRBV7-2 and J usage is TRBJ2-1; TRBD2 is a possible D gene (5 bases). The CDR3 has 19 residues. The V gene's germline CDR1 is SGHTA and CDR2 FQGNSA. V lost 5 bases to trimming and J lost 1 base, with 24 bases between them. Here the CDR3 DNA reads TGTGCCAGCAGCCCCCAGGTAGGCTTCAAGCGGTATTCCTACAATGAGCAGTTCTTC. This translates into CASSPQVGFKRYSYNEQFF.

CDR3 region: CASSFDRGNTGELFF. For the CDR3, the DNA is TGTGCCAGCAGCTTTGACAGGGGGAACACCGGGGAGCTGTTTTTT. The V call is TRBV5-4, the J call TRBJ2-2, with TRBD1 identical over 8 bases. The CDR3 spans 15 residues. Germline CDR1 and CDR2: SGHNT and YYREEE (reference sequence). With 2 bases clipped from V and 1 base from J, the junction kept 1 base outside the gene matches.

The chain recombines TRBV28 with TRBJ2-7; D call uncertain. Germline CDR1 is MDHEN and CDR2 is SYDVKM. The length of the CDR3 is 14 residues. The ends were cut back, 2 bases at V and 0 bases at J, with 8 bases in the middle. The CDR3 spells CASSLPALSYEQYF. The CDR3 nucleotides read TGTGCCAGCAGTTTACCGGCTCTCTCCTACGAGCAGTACTTC.

The J gene is TRBJ2-5, the V gene TRBV7-9; D is perhaps TRBD1 (5 bases). CDR1 and CDR2 (germline): SEHNR, FQNEAQ (reference sequence). V lost 1 base to trimming and J lost 3 bases, with 12 bases between them. There are 15 residues in the CDR3. The CDR3 DNA follows: TGTGCCAGCAGCTTAGTTGGTCAGGGCAAAGAGACCCAGTACTTC. Translating gives CASSLVGQGKETQYF.

A few counts support this clonotype. The chain combines TRBV5-5 with TRBJ1-1; tentatively, D is TRBD1 (5 bases). Germline V gene data show CDR1 as SGHKS and CDR2 as YYEKEE (reference sequence). With 4 bases removed from V and 10 bases from J, the gap between germline ends came to 11 bases. The CDR3 length is 11 residues. CDR3 protein: CASSVQASAFF. The CDR3 coding sequence is TGTGCCAGCAGCGTACAGGCCTCAGCTTTCTTT.

The chain has TRBV5-1 and TRBJ1-6, with 8 bases identical to TRBD1. This CDR3 spans 14 amino acids. J gave up 10 bases and V 5 bases, and 8 bases lay outside the gene matches. From germline, CDR1 is SGHRS and CDR2 YFSETQ. The CDR3 coding sequence is TGCGCCAGCAGTTTCGGACAGGGCGTATCACCCCTCCACTTT. This encodes CASSFGQGVSPLHF.

This clonotype has a handful of counts. This sequence joins TRBV29-1 and TRBJ1-2; TRBD1 is a possible D gene (5 bases). Trimming took off 3 bases at V and 6 bases at J, with 11 bases between the two ends. The germline CDR1 and CDR2 sequences are SQVTM and ANQGSEA. CDR3 size: 12 residues. The DNA for the CDR3 is TGCAGCGTTGAGGGGGGATTCCATGGCTACACCTTC. It is translated as CSVEGGFHGYTF.

The chain couples TRBV5-1 to TRBJ2-7; TRBD1 might be the D (5 bases). CDR3 length equals 15 residues. Germline loops: CDR1 SGHRS, CDR2 YFSETQ. The ends were cut back, 0 bases at V and 2 bases at J, with 12 bases in the middle. The CDR3: CASSLDDSPTYEQYF. CDR3 coding DNA: TGCGCCAGCAGCTTGGATGACAGCCCAACCTACGAGCAGTACTTC.

In its sample, this clonotype was seen a few times. This chain connects TRBV4-1 to TRBJ1-2; D is possibly TRBD1 (6 bases). The CDR3 is 15 residues long. Germline V CDR1 and CDR2: MGHRA, YSYEKL. Trimming shortened V by 3 bases and J by 2 bases, and 13 bases separated the two germline ends. DNA for the CDR3: TGCGCCAGCAGCCAGAGGGGGACCCTAAACTATGGCTACACCTTC. Encoded protein: CASSQRGTLNYGYTF.

The chain is built from TRBV2 and TRBJ1-5, with 8 bases matching TRBD1. CDR3 length equals 13 residues. V lost 11 bases, J lost 5 bases, and 8 bases stayed unmatched. The V gene's germline CDR1 is SNHLY and CDR2 FYNNEI. The CDR3 nucleotides read TGTGCCGGCAAAGACAGGGGAGATCAGCCCCAGCATTTT. Its protein product is CAGKDRGDQPQHF.

This clonotype was seen only a few times. CDR3 nucleotide sequence: TGCAGTGCTAGAGTCGACAGGGTGGAGTACGAGCAGTACTTC. It yields the protein CSARVDRVEYEQYF. The rearrangement joins TRBV20-1 to TRBJ2-7; 7 positions match TRBD1. V gave up 1 base and J gave up 4 bases; unmatched junction bases: 7. This CDR3 has 14 amino acids. Looked up from germline, CDR1 is DFQATT and CDR2 is SNEGSKA (reference sequence).

In this sample, this clonotype turned up many times. At one of its ends the junction is not consistent with the germline gene, which may arise from a read error. The genes are TRBV5-1 and TRBJ2-7, with unresolved D. This CDR3 has 13 residues. Germline CDR1 is SGHRS and CDR2 is YFSETQ. CDR3 loop: CASSLGSAYEQYF. For the CDR3, the DNA is TGTGCCAGCAGTTTGGGAAGCGCCTACGAGCAGTACTTC. The whole variable domain, filled in from reference TRBV5-1 and TRBJ2-7, reads KAGVTQTPRYLIKTRGQQVTLSCSPISGHRSVSWYQQTPGQGLQFLFEYFSETQRNKGNFPGRFSGRQFSNSRSEMNVSTLELGDSALYLCASSLGSAYEQYFGPGTRLTVT.

The rearrangement links TRBV29-1 to TRBJ2-3; D is uncertain. The V gene lost 6 bases and the J gene lost 2 bases, with 12 bases spanning the gap. The CDR3 runs to 13 residues. The germline gives CDR1 SQVTM, CDR2 ANQGSEA. CDR3: CSVFGLLTDTQYF. CDR3 sequence (DNA): TGCAGCGTGTTCGGGCTGCTCACAGATACGCAGTATTTT.

This clonotype showed up just a few times. The CDR3 region is CASSPGFGEQFF. The CDR3 DNA sequence: TGTGCCAGCAGTCCAGGCTTCGGTGAGCAGTTCTTC. This rearrangement joins TRBV12-3 or TRBV12-4 to TRBJ2-1; D gene unclear. The CDR3 is 12 amino acids. Trimming shortened V by 5 bases and J by 9 bases, and 11 bases separated the two germline ends.

J is TRBJ1-2 and V is TRBV5-1, with a tentative D call TRBD1 (5 bases). Trimming took off 0 bases at V and 7 bases at J, with 13 bases between the two ends. The CDR3 length is 14 residues. Germline CDR1 SGHRS, CDR2 YFSETQ. Written as DNA, the CDR3 is TGCGCCAGCAGCTTGGGGGGGGAGTCCGGTGGCTACACCTTC. This sequence encodes CASSLGGESGGYTF.

The genes are TRBV15 and TRBJ2-7; D remains ambiguous. Germline lookup yields CDR1 LNHNV and CDR2 YYDKDF (reference sequence). Trimming pared 0 bases from V and 3 bases from J, leaving 12 bases between. This CDR3 has 15 residues. The DNA of the CDR3 is TGTGCCACCAGCAGAGATCGCGAGTCATACTACGAGCAGTACTTC. Protein product: CATSRDRESYYEQYF.

The chain employs TRBV12-3 or TRBV12-4 and TRBJ2-7, with unresolved D. Deletions cut 3 bases from V and 0 bases from J, with 9 bases between. This CDR3 has 14 residues. DNA for the CDR3: TGTGCCAGCAGTTTTTCTGACAACTCCTACGAGCAGTACTTC. Residues: CASSFSDNSYEQYF.

The count of this clonotype is one. This chain uses TRBV20-1 with TRBJ2-7, with 11 bases that match TRBD2. CDR1 and CDR2 from the germline V gene are DFQATT and SNEGSKA (reference sequence). The CDR3 is made up of 14 amino acids. Trimming cost V 4 bases and J 1 base; bases outside gene matches: 3. This chain's CDR3 is CSAIGLAGSYEQYF. The CDR3 nucleotides read TGCAGTGCTATCGGACTAGCGGGTTCCTACGAGCAGTACTTC.

This sequence joins TRBV20-1 and TRBJ1-3; D perhaps matches TRBD1 (6 bases). Germline CDR1 reads DFQATT; CDR2 reads SNEGSKA (reference sequence). The CDR3 has 13 amino acids. V lost 3 bases and J 2 bases, leaving 8 bases between the germline ends. CDR3 DNA: TGCAGTGCTAGCGGACAGCCTGGAAACACCATATATTTT. Residues: CSASGQPGNTIYF.

The V call is TRBV7-6, the J call TRBJ1-5, with D tentatively TRBD1 (5 bases). The CDR3 consists of 16 residues. The germline V gene encodes CDR1 SGHVS and CDR2 FNYEAQ. Trimming shortened V by 6 bases and J by 0 bases, and 15 bases separated the two germline ends. The CDR3 bases are TGTGCCAGCAGTCAAGGGCAGGGAGGTAGCAATCAGCCCCAGCATTTT. Translation: CASSQGQGGSNQPQHF.

This clonotype came up many times. The chain uses TRBV10-3 and TRBJ1-1; TRBD1 agrees at 10 bases. The V gene's germline CDR1 is ENHRY and CDR2 SYGVKD. CDR3 length: 16 residues. Trimming removed 2 bases from V and 1 base from J; junction bases left unmatched: 4. The CDR3 region has the DNA TGTGCCATCAGTGAGGACAGGGGGCATGGGAACACTGAAGCTTTCTTT. Its translation: CAISEDRGHGNTEAFF.

This rearrangement joins TRBV27 to TRBJ1-5; no reliable D call. There are 16 residues in the CDR3. V shed 6 bases and J shed 2 bases, with 17 bases lying between them. Per the germline V gene, CDR1 is MNHEY and CDR2 is SMNVEV (reference sequence). The CDR3 bases are TGTGCCAGCAGCAGTCAATCCGGGAGACGCAATCAGCCCCAGCATTTT. This sequence encodes CASSSQSGRRNQPQHF.